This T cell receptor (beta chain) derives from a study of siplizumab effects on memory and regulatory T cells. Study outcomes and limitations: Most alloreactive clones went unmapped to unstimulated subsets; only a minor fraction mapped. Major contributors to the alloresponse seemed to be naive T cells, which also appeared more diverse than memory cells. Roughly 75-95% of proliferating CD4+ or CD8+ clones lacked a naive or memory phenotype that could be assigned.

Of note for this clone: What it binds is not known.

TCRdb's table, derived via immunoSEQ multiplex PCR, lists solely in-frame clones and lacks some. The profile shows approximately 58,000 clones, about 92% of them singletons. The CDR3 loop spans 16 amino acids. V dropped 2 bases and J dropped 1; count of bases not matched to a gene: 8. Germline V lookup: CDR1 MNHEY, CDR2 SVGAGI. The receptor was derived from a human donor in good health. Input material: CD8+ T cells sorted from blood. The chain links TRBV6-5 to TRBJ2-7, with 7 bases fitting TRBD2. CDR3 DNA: TGTGCCAGCAGTTACAGCGGGGACTACCTTTCCTACGAGCAGTACTTC. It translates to CASSYSGDYLSYEQYF.